The rows below give T cell receptor beta chains drawn from one sample of a study of CD8 T cells in ankylosing spondylitis. One entry per CDR3 protein results from TCRdb running MiXCR on the 5' RACE reads. This sample has roughly 440,000 distinct CDR3 sequences, with roughly 18% found just once. What was sequenced was blood, either unsorted or a sorted T cell fraction (not recorded which). The receptors here all came from a male donor with ankylosing spondylitis. The CDR3 runs from the conserved cysteine through the conserved F or W. Fields, in order: J gene, V gene, clone size, D gene, CDR3 DNA, CDR3 protein. The D gene is left open where the match is weak. Expanded clones are given a class, and other clones once, few, many or no size at all.

j_gene: TRBJ1-2; v_gene: TRBV15; abundance: .; d_gene: .; CDR3nt: TGTGCCACCGCGGGATCGGTCAGTCCGAACTATGGCTACACCTTC; CDR3aa: CATAGSVSPNYGYTF
j_gene: TRBJ2-2; v_gene: TRBV24-1; abundance: many; d_gene: .; CDR3nt: TGTGCCACCAGTGACCCGGGACATTCCGGGGAGCTGTTTTTT; CDR3aa: CATSDPGHSGELFF
j_gene: TRBJ1-1; v_gene: TRBV12-3/TRBV12-4; abundance: .; d_gene: .; CDR3nt: TGTGCCAGCAGTTTTGGGAGCGGGGCAGGGACAAAGAACACTGAAGCTTTCTTT; CDR3aa: CASSFGSGAGTKNTEAFF
j_gene: TRBJ2-3; v_gene: TRBV4-1; abundance: .; d_gene: TRBD2; CDR3nt: TGCGCCAGCAGCCAACTTACCGGACTAGCGGGGACTAGCACAGATACGCAGTATTTT; CDR3aa: CASSQLTGLAGTSTDTQYF
j_gene: TRBJ2-5; v_gene: TRBV2; abundance: .; d_gene: .; CDR3nt: TGTGCCAGCAAGGGGGACCAAGAGACCCAGTACTTC; CDR3aa: CASKGDQETQYF
j_gene: TRBJ2-7; v_gene: TRBV10-3; abundance: .; d_gene: .; CDR3nt: TGTGCCAGCACCTCGGGACAATCCTACGAGCAGTACTTC; CDR3aa: CASTSGQSYEQYF
j_gene: TRBJ2-1; v_gene: TRBV18; abundance: .; d_gene: TRBD2; CDR3nt: TGTGCCAGCTCACCAGTTGAGCGGGAACCCCGATCTGAGCAGTTCTTC; CDR3aa: CASSPVEREPRSEQFF
j_gene: TRBJ2-5; v_gene: TRBV5-5; abundance: few; d_gene: .; CDR3nt: TGTGCCAGTGCGGTGGCAGTCCAAGAGACCCAGTACTTC; CDR3aa: CASAVAVQETQYF
j_gene: TRBJ2-3; v_gene: TRBV20-1; abundance: .; d_gene: .; CDR3nt: TGCAGAGCTGCGGGACCTAGCACAGATACGCAGTATTTT; CDR3aa: CRAAGPSTDTQYF
j_gene: TRBJ2-7; v_gene: TRBV5-1; abundance: .; d_gene: .; CDR3nt: TGCGCCAGCAGCGTAAGCTTGACTGGCTCCTACGAGCAGTACTTC; CDR3aa: CASSVSLTGSYEQYF
j_gene: TRBJ2-1; v_gene: TRBV28; abundance: few; d_gene: .; CDR3nt: TGTGCCAGCAGTCAACTCCCCGGGAAGACGTTCTTC; CDR3aa: CASSQLPGKTFF
j_gene: TRBJ1-2; v_gene: TRBV27; abundance: few; d_gene: TRBD1; CDR3nt: TGTGCCAGCAGTTCGTTTCGGGACAGGGGGTATGGCTACACCTTC; CDR3aa: CASSSFRDRGYGYTF
j_gene: TRBJ1-1; v_gene: TRBV29-1; abundance: .; d_gene: TRBD1; CDR3nt: TGCAGCGCCCTGACAGGGGATGAAGCTTTCTTT; CDR3aa: CSALTGDEAFF
j_gene: TRBJ2-4; v_gene: TRBV27; abundance: .; d_gene: TRBD2; CDR3nt: TGTGCCAGCAGTCCCCAGACTAGCGGAAAAAACATTCAGTACTTC; CDR3aa: CASSPQTSGKNIQYF
j_gene: TRBJ2-5; v_gene: TRBV9; abundance: .; d_gene: .; CDR3nt: TGTGCCAGCAGCCCCCAAAGGAGGGGGGGAGAGACCCAGTACTTC; CDR3aa: CASSPQRRGGETQYF
j_gene: TRBJ2-5; v_gene: TRBV29-1; abundance: .; d_gene: TRBD1; CDR3nt: TGCAGCGTGACCGGGACAGAGGAAGAGACCCAGTACTTC; CDR3aa: CSVTGTEEETQYF
j_gene: TRBJ1-2; v_gene: TRBV18; abundance: .; d_gene: .; CDR3nt: TGTGCCAGCTCACCTATACAGGAGGATGGCTACACCTTC; CDR3aa: CASSPIQEDGYTF
j_gene: TRBJ2-3; v_gene: TRBV6-5; abundance: .; d_gene: TRBD2; CDR3nt: TGTGCCAGCAGTTATCTAGCGGGAGGTAACACAGATACGCAGTATTTT; CDR3aa: CASSYLAGGNTDTQYF
j_gene: TRBJ1-2; v_gene: TRBV5-1; abundance: many; d_gene: .; CDR3nt: TGCGCCAGCAGCGCGGCGATCGGACAGCGCAACTATGGCTACACCTTC; CDR3aa: CASSAAIGQRNYGYTF
j_gene: TRBJ2-2; v_gene: TRBV24-1; abundance: few; d_gene: .; CDR3nt: TGTGCCACCAGTGATTTTTCTTCGAGAACCGGGGAGCTGTTTTTT; CDR3aa: CATSDFSSRTGELFF
j_gene: TRBJ1-2; v_gene: TRBV5-5; abundance: .; d_gene: TRBD1; CDR3nt: TGTGCCAGCAGCTTGGCCCTCTCGGGACAGAGCTATGGCTACACCTTC; CDR3aa: CASSLALSGQSYGYTF